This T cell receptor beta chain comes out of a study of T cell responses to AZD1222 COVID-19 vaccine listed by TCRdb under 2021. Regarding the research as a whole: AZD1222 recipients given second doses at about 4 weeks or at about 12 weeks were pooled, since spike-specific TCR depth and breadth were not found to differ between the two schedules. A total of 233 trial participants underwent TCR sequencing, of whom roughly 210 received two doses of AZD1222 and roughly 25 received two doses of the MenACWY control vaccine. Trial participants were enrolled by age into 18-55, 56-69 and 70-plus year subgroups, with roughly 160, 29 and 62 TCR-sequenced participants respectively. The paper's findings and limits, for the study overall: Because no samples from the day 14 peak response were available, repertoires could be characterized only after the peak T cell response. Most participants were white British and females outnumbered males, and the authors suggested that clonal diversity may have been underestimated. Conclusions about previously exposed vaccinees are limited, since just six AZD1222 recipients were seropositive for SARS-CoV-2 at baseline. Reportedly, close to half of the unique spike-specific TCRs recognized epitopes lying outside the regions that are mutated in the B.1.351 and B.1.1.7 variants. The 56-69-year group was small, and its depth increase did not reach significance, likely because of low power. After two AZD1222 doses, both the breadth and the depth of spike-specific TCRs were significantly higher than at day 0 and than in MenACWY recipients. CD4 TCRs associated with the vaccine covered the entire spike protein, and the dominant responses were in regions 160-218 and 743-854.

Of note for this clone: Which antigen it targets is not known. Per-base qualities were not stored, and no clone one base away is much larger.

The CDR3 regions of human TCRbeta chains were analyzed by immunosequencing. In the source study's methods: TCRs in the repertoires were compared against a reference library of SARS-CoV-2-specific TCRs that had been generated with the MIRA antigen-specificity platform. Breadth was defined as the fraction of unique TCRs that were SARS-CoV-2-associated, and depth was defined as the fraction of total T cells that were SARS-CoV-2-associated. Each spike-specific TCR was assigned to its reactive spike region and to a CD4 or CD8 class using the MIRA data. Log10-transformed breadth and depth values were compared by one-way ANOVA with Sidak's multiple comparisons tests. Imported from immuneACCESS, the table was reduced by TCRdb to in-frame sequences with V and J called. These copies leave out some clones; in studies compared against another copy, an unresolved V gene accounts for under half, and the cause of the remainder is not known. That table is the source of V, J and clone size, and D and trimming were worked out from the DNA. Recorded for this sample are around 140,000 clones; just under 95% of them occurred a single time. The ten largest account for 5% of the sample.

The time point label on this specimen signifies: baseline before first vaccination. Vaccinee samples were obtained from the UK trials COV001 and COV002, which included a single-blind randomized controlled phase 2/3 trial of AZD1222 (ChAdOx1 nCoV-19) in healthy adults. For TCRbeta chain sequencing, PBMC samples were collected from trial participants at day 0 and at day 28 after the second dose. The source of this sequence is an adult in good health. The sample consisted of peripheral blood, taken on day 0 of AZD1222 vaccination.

The DNA sequence is given as TGTGCCAGTAGTAAGGGGAGAGGGGGCACGCTTGGCAATCAGCCCCAGCATTTT. This translates into CASSKGRGGTLGNQPQHF. The rearrangement combines TRBV19 with TRBJ1-5, and TRBD1 aligns with 7 junction nucleotides. The germline V gene (reference sequence) sets CDR1 to LNHDA and CDR2 to SQIVND. Compared with germline, V lacks 4 bases and J lacks 2 bases; bases without a gene match: 14. The CDR3 measures 18 amino acids from cysteine to phenylalanine. Of the read, only the CDR3 DNA is kept; its 54 bases are in frame from base 1.